This T cell receptor (beta chain) was documented in a study of blood T cell repertoires in COVID-19. About the research overall: In each case, the material was cDNA or gDNA derived from T cells, B-cell-depleted T cells, or PBMCs.

This CDR3 has 14 residues. Trimming removed 3 bases at V and 6 bases at J, with 12 bases between. Germline-derived CDR1 and CDR2 are SGHTA and FQGNSA. Assay: immunoSEQ multiplex PCR; the TCRdb copy retains only in-frame clones and omits some. Of 220,000 or so clones in the sample, about 90% are singletons; the top ten hold about 15%. Someone with COVID-19 had been met by exposed participants within 2 weeks before study entry. The sequence derives from a man in his thirties or forties who had been exposed to COVID-19. Material: PBMCs or T cells enriched from blood (not recorded which). The chain has TRBV7-2 and TRBJ1-5; a possible D gene is TRBD1 (6 bases). CDR3: CASSLPGEFQPQHF. CDR3 bases: TGTGCCAGCAGCTTGCCAGGGGAGTTTCAGCCCCAGCATTTT. Together with reference TRBV7-2 and TRBJ1-5, the CDR3 gives the full variable domain: GAGVSQSPSNKVTEKGKDVELRCDPISGHTALYWYRQSLGQGLEFLIYFQGNSAPDKSGLPSDRFSAERTGGSVSTLTIQRTQQEDSAVYLCASSLPGEFQPQHFGDGTRLSIL.